Following are 14 T cell receptor beta chains from one sample sequenced in a study of T-cell memory formation after mild COVID-19 (dated by TCRdb to about 2021). Libraries were prepared through 5' RACE. This sample was sequenced with an Illumina NovaSeq 6000. In TCRdb, the public reads were trimmed at Q25 with fastp and aligned with MiXCR, with productive beta chains retained. Rows with a matching CDR3 protein are joined into one entry that keeps the most common DNA and genes. The sample table records about 260,000 distinct CDR3 sequences; roughly 17% of these occur just once. The ten largest clones take up roughly a fifth of the sample. Sequencing was done on a sample of PBMCs or a T cell subset sorted from them (not recorded which). The receptors here all came from a young man who had mild COVID-19 (a few samples of this study predate the infection). The sample titles of this study are shuffled in the database, so cell type and time point are left out; the donor was told from shared clones.

This clonotype occurred many times. The rearrangement links TRBV4-1 to TRBJ1-1, with a tentative D call TRBD1 (5 bases). Germline V gene data show CDR1 as MGHRA and CDR2 as YSYEKL. There are 12 residues in the CDR3. The V and J ends lost 1 base and 5 bases respectively, with 5 bases between them. The CDR3 coding sequence is TGCGCCAGCAGCCAAGGACAGACTGAAGCTTTCTTT. Its translation is CASSQGQTEAFF.

This clonotype showed up just a few times. The rearrangement uses TRBV20-1 and TRBJ1-5, with D possibly TRBD1 on 5 matching bases. This CDR3 has 13 amino acids. CDR1 is DFQATT and CDR2 is SNEGSKA in the germline V gene (reference sequence). V was pared by 6 bases and J by 0 bases, with 9 bases between. CDR3 nucleotide sequence: TGCAGTGCCGGGGGTGATAGCAATCAGCCCCAGCATTTT. This gives the protein CSAGGDSNQPQHF.

This clonotype was seen at least ten times. V is TRBV6-1 and J is TRBJ2-3; 12 positions match TRBD2. The trim removed 2 bases at V and 4 bases at J, leaving 1 base unmatched. This CDR3 is 15 amino acids long. CDR1 and CDR2 (germline): MNHNS, SASEGT. CDR3 coding DNA: TGTGCCAGCAGTGAACTAGCGGGGGGGCCAGATACGCAGTATTTT. Protein: CASSELAGGPDTQYF.

The CDR3 sequence: CSVDRTRAVQETQYF. The CDR3 DNA follows: TGCAGCGTTGATAGGACACGTGCTGTCCAAGAGACCCAGTACTTC. The chain carries TRBV29-1 and TRBJ2-5; tentatively, D is TRBD1 (5 bases). This CDR3 is 15 amino acids long. The germline gives CDR1 SQVTM, CDR2 ANQGSEA. V lost 3 bases and J lost 1, with 15 bases in between. The full variable domain, its missing parts supplied by reference TRBV29-1 and TRBJ2-5, is SAVISQKPSRDICQRGTSLTIQCQVDSQVTMMFWYRQQPGQSLTLIATANQGSEATYESGFVIDKFPISRPNLTFSTLTVSNMSPEDSSIYLCSVDRTRAVQETQYFGPGTRLLVL.

This sequence joins TRBV28 and TRBJ2-1; 8 bases map to TRBD1. The CDR3 runs 15 residues. The germline V gene encodes CDR1 MDHEN and CDR2 SYDVKM. The J segment lost 6 bases and the V segment lost 5 bases, leaving 9 bases of the junction unmatched. CDR3 sequence reads: CASSPRTGPGNEQFF. DNA of the CDR3: TGTGCCAGCAGTCCGAGGACAGGGCCGGGCAATGAGCAGTTCTTC.

Here the CDR3 DNA reads TGTGCCAGCAGCGTACAGGGGGACTATGGCTACACCTTC. This encodes CASSVQGDYGYTF. The chain joins TRBV7-9 to TRBJ1-2, with TRBD1 matching over 8 bases. Germline V gives CDR1 SEHNR, CDR2 FQNEAQ (reference sequence). The CDR3 spans 13 residues. V shed 5 bases, J shed 3 bases, and the junction held 2 bases outside the gene matches.

This clonotype has only a few counts. The chain combines TRBV9 with TRBJ2-1, with TRBD2 as a possible D gene (5 bases). V lost 0 bases, J lost 6 bases, and 13 bases lay in between. CDR1 and CDR2 from the germline V gene are SGDLS and YYNGEE. The CDR3 sequence is 15 residues long. The CDR3 protein is CASSVVSAGSNEQFF. In DNA, the CDR3 is TGTGCCAGCAGCGTAGTATCCGCGGGTAGCAATGAGCAGTTCTTC.

The rearrangement uses TRBV6-2 or TRBV6-3 and TRBJ1-5; a weak D match, TRBD1 (5 bases). Per the germline V gene, CDR1 is MNHEY and CDR2 is SVGEGT. This CDR3 has 16 amino acids. V lost 6 bases and J 2 bases, leaving 17 bases between the germline ends. CDR3 sequence reads: CASSPPGERGNQPQHF. The CDR3 DNA is TGTGCCAGCAGCCCCCCGGGGGAAAGGGGCAATCAGCCCCAGCATTTT.

The chain is built from TRBV3-1 and TRBJ2-5; no definite D call. Germline-derived CDR1 and CDR2 are LGHDT and YNNKEL (reference sequence). The CDR3 contains 15 residues. V was pared by 2 bases and J by 2 bases, with 12 bases between. The DNA for the CDR3 is TGTGCCAGCAGCCAAAGAGTGGGCAGGCAAGAGACCCAGTACTTC. This codes for CASSQRVGRQETQYF.

V and J are TRBV27 and TRBJ1-6; 8 nucleotides agree with TRBD1. Germline-derived CDR1 and CDR2 are MNHEY and SMNVEV (reference sequence). This CDR3 is 14 amino acids long. The V segment lost 6 bases and the J segment 10 bases; nucleotides outside the gene matches: 8. CDR3 in DNA: TGTGCCAGCAGAACGACAGGGGCGCTCTCACCCCTCCACTTT. Translated, it gives CASRTTGALSPLHF.

This rearrangement joins TRBV5-6 to TRBJ2-6; no clear D. V was pared by 1 base and J by 0 bases, with 14 bases between. This CDR3 is 18 amino acids long. The germline V gene encodes CDR1 SGHDT and CDR2 YYEEEE. CDR3 bases: TGTGCCAGCAGCTTGTACGGGTTAGCAAGCTCTGGGGCCAACGTCCTGACTTTC. Translated: CASSLYGLASSGANVLTF.

V usage is TRBV9 and J usage is TRBJ2-7; 7 bases agree with TRBD1. The CDR3 is 13 residues long. V was pared by 7 bases and J by 0 bases, with 4 bases of the junction left unmatched. Per the germline V gene, CDR1 is SGDLS and CDR2 is YYNGEE. CDR3 DNA: TGTGCCAGCGGTGCAGGGGGCTCCTACGAGCAGTACTTC. Translating gives CASGAGGSYEQYF. Full variable domain (remainder filled in from reference TRBV9 and TRBJ2-7): DSGVTQTPKHLITATGQRVTLRCSPRSGDLSVYWYQQSLDQGLQFLIQYYNGEERAKGNILERFSAQQFPDLHSELNLSSLELGDSALYFCASGAGGSYEQYFGPGTRLTVT.

This clonotype was seen only a few times. The chain combines TRBV5-1 with TRBJ1-5; a possible D gene is TRBD1 (5 bases). The CDR3 covers 15 residues. Trimming cost V 2 bases and J 2 bases, with 11 bases left between them. CDR1 is SGHRS, CDR2 YFSETQ, per germline. CDR3 DNA: TGCGCCAGCAGCTTCGAGGGGATTGGCAATCAGCCCCAGCATTTT. It translates to CASSFEGIGNQPQHF.

The J gene is TRBJ1-6, the V gene TRBV18; 8 positions match TRBD1. The CDR3 contains 16 residues. CDR1 is KGHSH and CDR2 is LQKENI in the germline V gene. V shed 3 bases and J 16 bases; nucleotides not matched to a gene: 17. The DNA of the CDR3 is TGTGCCAGCTCACCCACCCCGGGACAGGAGGCTTTGGGGCTCCACTTT. This gives the protein CASSPTPGQEALGLHF. Filled out from reference TRBV18 and TRBJ1-6, the complete variable domain reads NAGVMQNPRHLVRRRGQEARLRCSPMKGHSHVYWYRQLPEEGLKFMVYLQKENIIDESGMPKERFSAEFPKEGPSILRIQQVVRGDSAAYFCASSPTPGQEALGLHFGNGTRLTVT.